A selection of T cell receptor beta chains follows, all from one sample in a study of blood T cell repertoires in COVID-19. Measured with immunoSEQ multiplex PCR; TCRdb has only the in-frame clones, and not every one. Among about 100,000 clones, 60% to 85% were seen once, and the ten largest hold 15% to 20%. Sequenced: peripheral blood. The source of these receptors is a woman older than 75 with active or convalescent COVID-19. Each CDR3 is given with its conserved first and last residue. D genes are given only for firm matches. Part of the rows lack a size; the others show once, few, many or a class for expanded clones.

abundance: -; j_gene: TRBJ2-1; v_gene: TRBV27; d_gene: TRBD2; CDR3nt: TGTGCCAGCAGTTTATCGACCCGACTAGCCCTATCCAATGAGCAGTTCTTC; CDR3aa: CASSLSTRLALSNEQFF
abundance: -; j_gene: TRBJ2-1; v_gene: TRBV28; d_gene: -; CDR3nt: TGTGCCAGCAGTTTGAGGCCTTGGGCTAGCGCATACAATGAGCAGTTCTTC; CDR3aa: CASSLRPWASAYNEQFF
abundance: -; j_gene: TRBJ1-5; v_gene: TRBV9; d_gene: -; CDR3nt: TGTGCCAGCAGCGTAGCAGGGAACGGCAATCAGCCCCAGCATTTT; CDR3aa: CASSVAGNGNQPQHF
abundance: -; j_gene: TRBJ2-3; v_gene: TRBV20-1; d_gene: TRBD2; CDR3nt: TGCAGTGCTAGTTCGGCTAGCGGGAGCACAGATACGCAGTATTTT; CDR3aa: CSASSASGSTDTQYF
abundance: -; j_gene: TRBJ2-3; v_gene: TRBV5-1; d_gene: TRBD2; CDR3nt: TGCGCCAGCAGCTTGGTAGCGGGAGTGGGAGATACGCAGTATTTT; CDR3aa: CASSLVAGVGDTQYF
abundance: -; j_gene: TRBJ2-7; v_gene: TRBV7-9; d_gene: TRBD2; CDR3nt: TGTGCCAGCAGCTTGGGACTAGCGGTAGAGCAGTACTTC; CDR3aa: CASSLGLAVEQYF
abundance: -; j_gene: TRBJ1-2; v_gene: TRBV12-3/TRBV12-4; d_gene: -; CDR3nt: TGTGCCAGCAGGAGCACCAGGGACTATGGCTACACCTTC; CDR3aa: CASRSTRDYGYTF
abundance: few; j_gene: TRBJ2-5; v_gene: TRBV9; d_gene: TRBD1; CDR3nt: TGTGCCAGCAGCCCGGGGGACAGGGAGGGAGAGACCCAGTACTTC; CDR3aa: CASSPGDREGETQYF
abundance: -; j_gene: TRBJ1-5; v_gene: TRBV19; d_gene: -; CDR3nt: TGTGCCAGTAGTTACCCCCCGGCAGGTAGCAATCAGCCCCAGCATTTT; CDR3aa: CASSYPPAGSNQPQHF
abundance: -; j_gene: TRBJ2-6; v_gene: TRBV5-1; d_gene: -; CDR3nt: TGCGCCAGCAGCTTGGGGGAGGTCAACGTCCTGACTTTC; CDR3aa: CASSLGEVNVLTF
abundance: -; j_gene: TRBJ2-7; v_gene: TRBV6-5; d_gene: TRBD1; CDR3nt: TGTGCCAGCAGTCGACAGGGATCCGAGCAGTACTTC; CDR3aa: CASSRQGSEQYF
abundance: -; j_gene: TRBJ1-5; v_gene: TRBV5-6; d_gene: -; CDR3nt: TGTGCCAGCAGCTTTGCAGCGGGCGGGAGCAATCAGCCCCAGCATTTT; CDR3aa: CASSFAAGGSNQPQHF
abundance: -; j_gene: TRBJ1-2; v_gene: TRBV9; d_gene: TRBD1; CDR3nt: TGTGCCAGCAGCTCAGGGGGCAACTATGGCTACACCTTC; CDR3aa: CASSSGGNYGYTF
abundance: -; j_gene: TRBJ1-1; v_gene: TRBV19; d_gene: TRBD1; CDR3nt: TGTGCCAGTACCAGACAGGGCTCGGCTGAAGCTTTCTTT; CDR3aa: CASTRQGSAEAFF
abundance: once; j_gene: TRBJ1-4; v_gene: TRBV11-2; d_gene: -; CDR3nt: TGTGCCAGCAGCTTAGGCAGAAAGAATGAAAAACTGTTTTTT; CDR3aa: CASSLGRKNEKLFF
abundance: -; j_gene: TRBJ2-7; v_gene: TRBV5-1; d_gene: TRBD2; CDR3nt: TGCGCCACCTCGTATGGGGAAGGGAGGGCCACCTACGAGCAGTACTTC; CDR3aa: CATSYGEGRATYEQYF
abundance: -; j_gene: TRBJ2-2; v_gene: TRBV6-5; d_gene: -; CDR3nt: TGTGCCAGCAGTCTGGCAGGCCCGAACACCGGGGAGCTGTTTTTT; CDR3aa: CASSLAGPNTGELFF
abundance: -; j_gene: TRBJ2-1; v_gene: TRBV5-8; d_gene: TRBD1; CDR3nt: TGTGCCAGCAGCCACTCGACCGGGACAGGGTTAAATGAGCAGTTCTTC; CDR3aa: CASSHSTGTGLNEQFF
abundance: -; j_gene: TRBJ1-5; v_gene: TRBV15; d_gene: -; CDR3nt: TGTGCCACCAGCAGAGCCACGGTCAATCAGCCCCAGCATTTT; CDR3aa: CATSRATVNQPQHF
abundance: -; j_gene: TRBJ1-1; v_gene: TRBV28; d_gene: TRBD1; CDR3nt: TGTGCCAGCAGTTCACAGGACAGGGCCGGCGCTGAAGCTTTCTTT; CDR3aa: CASSSQDRAGAEAFF
abundance: -; j_gene: TRBJ2-5; v_gene: TRBV10-2; d_gene: -; CDR3nt: TGCGCCAGCAGTGAGTCAATATTGGGAGGACGAGGGGACCAGTACTTC; CDR3aa: CASSESILGGRGDQYF
abundance: -; j_gene: TRBJ2-7; v_gene: TRBV7-9; d_gene: TRBD1; CDR3nt: TGTGCCAGCAGCTATGGGACAGGGTCCTACGAGCAGTACTTC; CDR3aa: CASSYGTGSYEQYF
abundance: many; j_gene: TRBJ2-1; v_gene: TRBV6-6; d_gene: TRBD1; CDR3nt: TGTGCCAGCAGACAGGGGGTGTACAATGAGCAGTTCTTC; CDR3aa: CASRQGVYNEQFF
abundance: -; j_gene: TRBJ2-1; v_gene: TRBV29-1; d_gene: -; CDR3nt: TGCAGCGTTGAGGACAGCCCAATTACCGGGCAGTTCTTC; CDR3aa: CSVEDSPITGQFF
abundance: -; j_gene: TRBJ2-3; v_gene: TRBV7-2; d_gene: TRBD2; CDR3nt: TGTGCCAGCAGCTCGAGCGGGAGGGCCGAAGATACGCAGTATTTT; CDR3aa: CASSSSGRAEDTQYF
abundance: -; j_gene: TRBJ2-2; v_gene: TRBV9; d_gene: -; CDR3nt: TGTGCCAGCAGCACGAGAGGAGGGTACAACACCGGGGAGCTGTTTTTT; CDR3aa: CASSTRGGYNTGELFF
abundance: -; j_gene: TRBJ2-3; v_gene: TRBV5-1; d_gene: TRBD2; CDR3nt: TGCGCCAGCAGCGATCGCGGACTAGCGGGAGGGGCAGATACGCAGTATTTT; CDR3aa: CASSDRGLAGGADTQYF
abundance: -; j_gene: TRBJ1-2; v_gene: TRBV2; d_gene: TRBD1; CDR3nt: TGTGCCAGCAGTGAAGGAGGGGGCGCAGTCTATGGCTACACCTTC; CDR3aa: CASSEGGGAVYGYTF
abundance: -; j_gene: TRBJ1-6; v_gene: TRBV6-5; d_gene: TRBD1; CDR3nt: TGTGCCAGCAGTTACATAAGGACAGGGAGGTTGTCACCCCTCCACTTT; CDR3aa: CASSYIRTGRLSPLHF
abundance: -; j_gene: TRBJ2-7; v_gene: TRBV5-1; d_gene: TRBD1; CDR3nt: TGCGCCAGCAGCTTGGCCGGGACAGGGGGCCACGAGCAGTACTTC; CDR3aa: CASSLAGTGGHEQYF
abundance: -; j_gene: TRBJ2-1; v_gene: TRBV6-1; d_gene: TRBD2; CDR3nt: TGTGCCAGCAGTGATAGGCTAGCGGCCTCCAATGAGCAGTTCTTC; CDR3aa: CASSDRLAASNEQFF
abundance: -; j_gene: TRBJ2-7; v_gene: TRBV5-6; d_gene: -; CDR3nt: TGTGCCAGCAGCTTGACAGATAGGTACGAGCAGTACTTC; CDR3aa: CASSLTDRYEQYF
abundance: -; j_gene: TRBJ2-7; v_gene: TRBV7-2; d_gene: -; CDR3nt: TGTGCCAGCAGCTTAAGAGGCGAATTCGCCTACGAGCAGTACTTC; CDR3aa: CASSLRGEFAYEQYF
abundance: once; j_gene: TRBJ2-1; v_gene: TRBV4-3; d_gene: -; CDR3nt: TGCGCCAGCAGCCAAGATCCCAGGTCCTACAATGAGCAGTTCTTC; CDR3aa: CASSQDPRSYNEQFF
abundance: many; j_gene: TRBJ2-2; v_gene: TRBV6-5; d_gene: TRBD1; CDR3nt: TGTGCCACCAATAGGGACAGGGTCGGCGGCGGGGAGCTGTTTTTT; CDR3aa: CATNRDRVGGGELFF
abundance: few; j_gene: TRBJ2-7; v_gene: TRBV7-9; d_gene: TRBD1; CDR3nt: TGTGCCAGCAGCCCGGGGACAGTCGACGAGCAGTACTTC; CDR3aa: CASSPGTVDEQYF
abundance: few; j_gene: TRBJ2-5; v_gene: TRBV7-8; d_gene: -; CDR3nt: TGTGCCAGCAGCCCCGGCGATCGCACGGTAGGGGGGACCCAGTACTTC; CDR3aa: CASSPGDRTVGGTQYF